The clone carrying this T cell receptor beta chain has a handful of counts. One end of the junction varies from germline; a read error may be responsible. The entry originates in a study of T-cell reconstitution after alpha-beta-depleted transplantation in children. Unique molecular identifiers tagged the TCRbeta library. Via MiXCR, TCRdb re-called the PCR reads, giving one row per CDR3 protein. Among about 230,000 distinct CDR3 sequences listed, approximately 9.7% were seen once. Germline V lookup: CDR1 DFQATT, CDR2 SNEGSKA (reference sequence). The CDR3 is 15 residues long. This sequence originates from a human donor who donated a stem cell graft to a child with SCID. This specimen consisted of PBMCs from the stem cell graft donor, obtained from the stem cell graft. The chain is built from TRBV20-1 and TRBJ2-6; no clear D gene. CDR3 protein: CCARVGPSGANVLTF. As DNA, the CDR3 is TGCTGTGCTAGAGTCGGGCCATCCGGGGCCAACGTCCTGACTTTC.